This T cell receptor (beta chain) stems from a study of T cells in Graves' hyperthyroidism and ophthalmopathy. The study defined stable Graves' hyperthyroidism as no ophthalmopathy progression within 18 months. Those with hyperthyroidism were 18 to 65 years old, newly diagnosed, and ill for under 2 months. Researchers barred patients who had uncontrolled infection, other autoimmune disease, pregnancy or lactation. There were TCR beta CDR3 regions amplified from RNA transcripts. Using the HTBI primer set, a first-round RT-PCR was run on the TCR CDR3. TCRdb reprocessed the multiplex PCR reads via MiXCR and lists one record per CDR3 protein. The table lists hundreds of thousands of distinct CDR3 sequences, approximately 15% of them singletons. Study-level results: Ophthalmopathy and stable hyperthyroidism were told apart by a 13 V-J model.

This clonotype occurred many times. Its specificity is unknown. V shed 0 bases and J shed 5 bases, with 10 bases lying between them. CDR1 and CDR2 (germline): MNHEY, SMNVEV (reference sequence). The CDR3 runs 14 residues. The specimen sequenced was blood. The TCR was taken from a woman younger than 45 with Graves' hyperthyroidism. The chain is built from TRBV27 and TRBJ1-2, with unresolved D. The DNA for the CDR3 is TGTGCCAGCAGTTTATCCCCAACCCATTATGGCTACACCTTC. It translates to CASSLSPTHYGYTF.